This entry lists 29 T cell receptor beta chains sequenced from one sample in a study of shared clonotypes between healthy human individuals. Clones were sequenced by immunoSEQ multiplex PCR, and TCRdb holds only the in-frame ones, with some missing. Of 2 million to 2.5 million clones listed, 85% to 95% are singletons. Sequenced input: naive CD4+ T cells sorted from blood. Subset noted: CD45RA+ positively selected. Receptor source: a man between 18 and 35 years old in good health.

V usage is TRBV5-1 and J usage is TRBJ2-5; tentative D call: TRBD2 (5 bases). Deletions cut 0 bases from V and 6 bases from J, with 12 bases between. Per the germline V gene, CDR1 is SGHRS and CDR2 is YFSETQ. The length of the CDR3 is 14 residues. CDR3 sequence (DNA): TGCGCCAGCAGCTTGGATGGAACGGGAAAGACCCAGTACTTC. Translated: CASSLDGTGKTQYF.

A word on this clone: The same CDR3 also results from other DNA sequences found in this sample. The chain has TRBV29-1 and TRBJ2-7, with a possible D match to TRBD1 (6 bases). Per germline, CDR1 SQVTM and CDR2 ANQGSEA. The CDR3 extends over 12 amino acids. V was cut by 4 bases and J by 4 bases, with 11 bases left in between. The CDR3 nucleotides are TGCAGCGTTGGACAGGCAAGTTACGAGCAGTACTTC. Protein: CSVGQASYEQYF.

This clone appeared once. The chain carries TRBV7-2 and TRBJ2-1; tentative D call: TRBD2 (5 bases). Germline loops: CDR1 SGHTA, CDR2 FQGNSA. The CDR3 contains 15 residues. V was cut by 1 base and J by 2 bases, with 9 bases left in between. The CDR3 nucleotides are TGTGCCAGCAGCTTAGGGAGCGGAACCTACAATGAGCAGTTCTTC. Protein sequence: CASSLGSGTYNEQFF.

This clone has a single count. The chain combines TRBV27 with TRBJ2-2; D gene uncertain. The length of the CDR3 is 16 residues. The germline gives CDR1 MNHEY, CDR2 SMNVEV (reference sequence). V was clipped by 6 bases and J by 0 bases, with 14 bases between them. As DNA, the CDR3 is TGTGCCAGCAGCCAAAGGACCTTGACGAACACCGGGGAGCTGTTTTTT. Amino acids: CASSQRTLTNTGELFF.

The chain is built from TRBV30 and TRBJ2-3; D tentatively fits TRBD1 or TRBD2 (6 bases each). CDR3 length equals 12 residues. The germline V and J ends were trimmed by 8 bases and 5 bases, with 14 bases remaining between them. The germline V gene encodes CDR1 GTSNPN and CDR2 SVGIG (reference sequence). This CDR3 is CAEGGGIDTQYF. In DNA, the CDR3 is TGTGCCGAAGGGGGAGGTATAGATACGCAGTATTTT.

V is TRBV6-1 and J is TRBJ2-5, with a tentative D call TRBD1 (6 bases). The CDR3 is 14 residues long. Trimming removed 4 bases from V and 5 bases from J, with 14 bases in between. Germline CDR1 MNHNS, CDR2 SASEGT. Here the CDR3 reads CASSGYRVRETQYF. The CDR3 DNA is TGTGCCAGCAGTGGTTACAGGGTAAGGGAGACCCAGTACTTC.

CDR3 amino acids: CASSYGSTGELFF. CDR3 nucleotides: TGTGCCAGCAGTTACGGATCCACCGGGGAGCTGTTTTTT. This chain links TRBV6-6 with TRBJ2-2; no definite D call. V lost 2 bases and J lost 4, with 5 bases in between. Germline-derived CDR1 and CDR2 are MNHNY and SVGAGI (reference sequence). The CDR3 contains 13 residues.

For the CDR3, the DNA is TGCGCCAGCAGCCAAGGGGTCGCCAGGTCCTCCTACAATGAGCAGTTCTTC. Translating it yields CASSQGVARSSYNEQFF. The chain employs TRBV4-1 and TRBJ2-1; D is unresolved. The germline CDR1 and CDR2 sequences are MGHRA and YSYEKL. The CDR3 is 17 amino acids. V lost 1 base and J lost 0, with 13 bases in between.

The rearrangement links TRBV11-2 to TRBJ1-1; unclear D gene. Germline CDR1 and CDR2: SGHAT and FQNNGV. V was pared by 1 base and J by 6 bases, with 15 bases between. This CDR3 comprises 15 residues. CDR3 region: CASSLGGPGGAEAFF. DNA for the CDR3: TGTGCCAGCAGCTTAGGCGGACCTGGTGGGGCTGAAGCTTTCTTT.

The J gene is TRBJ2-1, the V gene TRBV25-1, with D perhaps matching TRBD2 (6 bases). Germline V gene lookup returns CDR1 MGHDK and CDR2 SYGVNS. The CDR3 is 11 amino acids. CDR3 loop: CATRIYNEQFF. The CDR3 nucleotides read TGTGCGACTAGAATCTACAATGAGCAGTTCTTC.

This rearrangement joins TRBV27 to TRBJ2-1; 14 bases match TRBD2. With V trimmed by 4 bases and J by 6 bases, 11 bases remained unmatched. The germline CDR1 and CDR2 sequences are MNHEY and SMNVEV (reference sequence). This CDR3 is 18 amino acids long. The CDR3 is CASSSKSQGTSGSNEQFF. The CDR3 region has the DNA TGTGCCAGCAGTTCGAAATCTCAAGGGACTAGCGGGAGCAATGAGCAGTTCTTC.

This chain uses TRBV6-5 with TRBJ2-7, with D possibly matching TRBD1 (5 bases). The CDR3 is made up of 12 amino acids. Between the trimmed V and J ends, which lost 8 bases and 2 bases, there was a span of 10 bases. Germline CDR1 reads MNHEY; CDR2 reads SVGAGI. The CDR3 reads CASSDITYEQYF. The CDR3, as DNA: TGTGCCAGCTCGGACATTACCTACGAGCAGTACTTC.

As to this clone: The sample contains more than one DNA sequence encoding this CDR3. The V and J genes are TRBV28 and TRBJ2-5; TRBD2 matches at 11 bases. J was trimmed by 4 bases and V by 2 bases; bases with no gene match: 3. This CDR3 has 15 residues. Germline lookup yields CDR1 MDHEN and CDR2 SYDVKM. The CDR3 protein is CASSLTSGGRETQYF. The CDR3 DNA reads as TGTGCCAGCAGTTTAACTAGCGGGGGACGAGAGACCCAGTACTTC.

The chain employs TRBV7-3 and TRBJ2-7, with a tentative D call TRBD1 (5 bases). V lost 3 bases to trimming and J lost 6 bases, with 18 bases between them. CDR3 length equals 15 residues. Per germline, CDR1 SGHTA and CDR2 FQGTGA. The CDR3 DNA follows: TGTGCCAGCAGCTTCGGCAGGGCAATATTATCCGAGCAGTACTTC. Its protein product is CASSFGRAILSEQYF.

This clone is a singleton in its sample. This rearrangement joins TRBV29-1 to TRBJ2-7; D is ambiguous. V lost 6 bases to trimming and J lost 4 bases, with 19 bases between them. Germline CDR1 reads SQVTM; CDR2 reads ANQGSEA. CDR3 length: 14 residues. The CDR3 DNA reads TGCAGCGTACAGACGAAACCAGCAATTTACGAGCAGTACTTC. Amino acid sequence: CSVQTKPAIYEQYF.

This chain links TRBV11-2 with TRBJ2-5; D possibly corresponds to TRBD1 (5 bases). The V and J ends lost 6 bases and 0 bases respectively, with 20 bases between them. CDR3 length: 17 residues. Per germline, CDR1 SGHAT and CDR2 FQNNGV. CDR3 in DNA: TGTGCCAGCAGTTTTACCACGGCAGGGTTTTACCAAGAGACCCAGTACTTC. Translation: CASSFTTAGFYQETQYF.

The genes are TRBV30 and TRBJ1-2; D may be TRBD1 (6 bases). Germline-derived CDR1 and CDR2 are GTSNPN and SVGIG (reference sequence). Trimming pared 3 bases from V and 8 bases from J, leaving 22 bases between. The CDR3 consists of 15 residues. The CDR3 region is CAWSHTGWAVGGYTF. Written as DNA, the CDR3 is TGTGCCTGGAGCCATACAGGGTGGGCTGTAGGAGGCTACACCTTC.

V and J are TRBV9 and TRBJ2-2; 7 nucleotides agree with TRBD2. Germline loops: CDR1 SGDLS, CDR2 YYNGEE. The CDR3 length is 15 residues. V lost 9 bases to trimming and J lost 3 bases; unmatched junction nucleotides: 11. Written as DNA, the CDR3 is TGTGCCATCGCGACCAGGGACTACTACACCGGGGAGCTGTTTTTT. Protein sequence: CAIATRDYYTGELFF.

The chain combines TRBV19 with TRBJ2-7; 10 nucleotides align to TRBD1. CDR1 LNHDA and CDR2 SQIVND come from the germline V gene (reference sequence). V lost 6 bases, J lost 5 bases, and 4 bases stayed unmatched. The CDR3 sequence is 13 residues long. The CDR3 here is CASRGQGDHEQYF. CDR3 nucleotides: TGTGCCAGTAGAGGACAGGGGGACCACGAGCAGTACTTC.

The CDR3 sequence is CASSPGLARITDTQYF. CDR3 sequence (DNA): TGTGCCAGCAGCCCCGGACTAGCTCGGATCACAGATACGCAGTATTTT. The chain combines TRBV14 with TRBJ2-3, with 8 bases matching TRBD2. CDR1 and CDR2 (germline): SGHDN, FVKESK. V lost 4 bases and J lost 2; bases outside the gene matches: 8. The CDR3 contains 16 residues.

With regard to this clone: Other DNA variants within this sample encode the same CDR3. This chain's CDR3 is CASSLERGSYEQYF. CDR3 nucleotide sequence: TGCGCCAGCAGCTTGGAGCGTGGCTCCTACGAGCAGTACTTC. V and J are TRBV5-1 and TRBJ2-7; D unclear. The CDR3 is 14 amino acids. V lost 0 bases and J lost 0, with 7 bases in between. CDR1 is SGHRS and CDR2 is YFSETQ in the germline V gene.

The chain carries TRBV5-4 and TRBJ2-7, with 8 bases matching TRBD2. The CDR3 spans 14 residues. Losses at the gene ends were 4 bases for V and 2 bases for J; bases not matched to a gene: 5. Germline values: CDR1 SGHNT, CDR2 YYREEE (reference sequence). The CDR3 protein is CASSKPGLAYEQYF. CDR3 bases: TGTGCCAGCAGCAAACCGGGACTAGCCTACGAGCAGTACTTC.

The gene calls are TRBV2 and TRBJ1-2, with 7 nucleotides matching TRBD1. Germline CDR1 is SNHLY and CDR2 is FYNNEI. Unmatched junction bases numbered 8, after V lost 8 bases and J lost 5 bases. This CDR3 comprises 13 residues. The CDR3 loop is CASRDSTFYGYTF. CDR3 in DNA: TGTGCCAGCCGGGACAGTACTTTTTATGGCTACACCTTC.

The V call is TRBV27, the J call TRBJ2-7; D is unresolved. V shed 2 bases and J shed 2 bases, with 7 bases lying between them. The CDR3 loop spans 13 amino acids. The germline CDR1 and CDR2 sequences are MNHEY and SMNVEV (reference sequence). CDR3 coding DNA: TGTGCCAGCAGTTTAAGACCAGCCTACGAGCAGTACTTC. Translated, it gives CASSLRPAYEQYF.

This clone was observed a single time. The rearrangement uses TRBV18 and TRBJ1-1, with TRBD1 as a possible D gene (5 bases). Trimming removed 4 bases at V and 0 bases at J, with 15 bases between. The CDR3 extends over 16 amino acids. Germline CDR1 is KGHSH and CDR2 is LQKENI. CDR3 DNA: TGTGCCAGCTCACAGGGGATAGGGTATTTGAACACTGAAGCTTTCTTT. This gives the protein CASSQGIGYLNTEAFF. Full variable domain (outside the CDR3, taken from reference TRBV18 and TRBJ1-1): NAGVMQNPRHLVRRRGQEARLRCSPMKGHSHVYWYRQLPEEGLKFMVYLQKENIIDESGMPKERFSAEFPKEGPSILRIQQVVRGDSAAYFCASSQGIGYLNTEAFFGQGTRLTVV.

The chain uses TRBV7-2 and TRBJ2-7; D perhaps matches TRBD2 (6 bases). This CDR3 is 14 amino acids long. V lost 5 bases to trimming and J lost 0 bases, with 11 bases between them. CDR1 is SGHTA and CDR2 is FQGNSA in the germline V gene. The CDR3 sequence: CASSLNSGSYEQYF. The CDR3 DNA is TGTGCCAGCAGCCTTAATAGCGGCTCCTACGAGCAGTACTTC. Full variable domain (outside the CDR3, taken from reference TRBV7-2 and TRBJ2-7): GAGVSQSPSNKVTEKGKDVELRCDPISGHTALYWYRQSLGQGLEFLIYFQGNSAPDKSGLPSDRFSAERTGGSVSTLTIQRTQQEDSAVYLCASSLNSGSYEQYFGPGTRLTVT.

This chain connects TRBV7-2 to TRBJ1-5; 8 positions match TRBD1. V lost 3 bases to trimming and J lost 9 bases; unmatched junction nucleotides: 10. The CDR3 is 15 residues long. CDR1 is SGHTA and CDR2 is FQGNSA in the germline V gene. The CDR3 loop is CASSLGQDFGSPQHF. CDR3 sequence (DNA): TGTGCCAGCAGCTTGGGACAGGATTTTGGTTCGCCCCAGCATTTT.

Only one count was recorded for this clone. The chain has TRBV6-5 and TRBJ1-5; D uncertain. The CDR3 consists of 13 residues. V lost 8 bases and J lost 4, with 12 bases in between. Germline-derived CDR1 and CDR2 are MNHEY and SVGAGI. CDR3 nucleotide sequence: TGTGCCAGCCGTCAAGACCAAAATCAGCCCCAGCATTTT. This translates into CASRQDQNQPQHF.

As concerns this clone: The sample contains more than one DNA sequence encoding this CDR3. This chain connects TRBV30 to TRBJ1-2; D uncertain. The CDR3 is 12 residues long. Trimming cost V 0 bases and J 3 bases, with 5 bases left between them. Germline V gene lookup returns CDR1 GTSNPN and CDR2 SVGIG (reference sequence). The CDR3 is CAWSVLDYGYTF. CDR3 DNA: TGTGCCTGGAGTGTACTAGACTATGGCTACACCTTC. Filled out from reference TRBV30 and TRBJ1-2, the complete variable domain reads SQTIHQWPATLVQPVGSPLSLECTVEGTSNPNLYWYRQAAGRGLQLLFYSVGIGQISSEVPQNLSASRPQDRQFILSSKKLLLSDSGFYLCAWSVLDYGYTFGSGTRLTVV.